The 5 T cell receptor beta chains below all came from one sample that was sequenced in a study of molecular identifiers for immune sequencing clone quantification. MiXCR, run by TCRdb on the PCR reads, gives a single entry per CDR3 protein. The sample includes approximately 630,000 distinct CDR3 sequences, approximately 24% of them seen just once. Sequences were obtained from naive CD8+ T cells from blood, with Jurkat cell RNA spiked in. Subset given: FACS-sorted CD8+CD4-CCR7+CD45RA+ naive T cells. The source is a human donor in good health. Some libraries in this study had Jurkat cell RNA spiked in.

This chain uses TRBV20-1 with TRBJ2-7, with D tentatively TRBD2 (5 bases). This CDR3 is built from 13 residues. Germline V gene lookup returns CDR1 DFQATT and CDR2 SNEGSKA (reference sequence). Deletions cut 3 bases from V and 5 bases from J, with 14 bases between. The CDR3 region has the DNA TGCAGTGCTAGGGTGGGAGTCACCGACGAGCAGTACTTC. Its translation is CSARVGVTDEQYF.

This clonotype was observed a few times. V is TRBV27 and J is TRBJ2-5, with a possible D match to TRBD1 (6 bases). V gave up 1 base and J gave up 1 base, with 7 bases separating them. CDR3 length: 14 amino acids. Germline assignment: CDR1 MNHEY and CDR2 SMNVEV (reference sequence). CDR3 nucleotide sequence: TGTGCCAGCAGTTTATGGGGGCCCCAAGAGACCCAGTACTTC. The encoded protein is CASSLWGPQETQYF.

This clonotype was counted between two and nine times. V usage is TRBV7-2 and J usage is TRBJ2-7; TRBD2 agrees at 15 bases. This CDR3 is built from 18 residues. CDR1 and CDR2 (germline): SGHTA, FQGNSA. V shed 4 bases, J shed 4 bases, and the junction held 11 bases outside the gene matches. CDR3: CASSSDPGLAGGLYEQYF. The CDR3 bases are TGTGCCAGCAGCTCCGACCCTGGACTAGCGGGGGGGCTGTACGAGCAGTACTTC.

The V gene is TRBV28, the J gene TRBJ1-5, with D hard to call. The CDR3 runs 15 residues. The V gene lost 6 bases and the J gene lost 2 bases, with 14 bases spanning the gap. From germline, CDR1 is MDHEN and CDR2 SYDVKM. CDR3 in amino acids: CASSPVGLGNQPQHF. The CDR3 DNA follows: TGTGCCAGCAGCCCCGTTGGGTTAGGCAATCAGCCCCAGCATTTT.

The chain links TRBV3-1 to TRBJ2-7; D unresolved. Trimming removed 0 bases from V and 3 bases from J, with 18 bases in between. The germline CDR1 and CDR2 sequences are LGHDT and YNNKEL (reference sequence). The CDR3 extends over 17 amino acids. The CDR3 DNA follows: TGTGCCAGCAGCCAAGAAGTCGTGAGCGAGACCTTCTACGAGCAGTACTTC. Its protein product is CASSQEVVSETFYEQYF.